The rows below give T cell receptor beta chains drawn from one sample of a study of cytomegalovirus exposure and HLA in healthy donors. Repertoires were generated with immunoSEQ multiplex PCR, while TCRdb's copy carries only in-frame clones and drops some. Here the sample spans hundreds of thousands of clones, approximately 70% being singletons. The sample was PBMCs. The receptor source for this set is a female donor in good health and CMV-seronegative. Both conserved end residues are part of each CDR3. D genes are given only for firm matches. Not all rows give a size; the values are once, few, many and, for expanded clones, a class.

v_call: TRBV5-6; clone_size: NA; j_call: TRBJ2-4; d_call: TRBD1; cdr3_nt: TGTGCCAGCAGCCCGGACAGGGGGCGCTTTCAGTACTTC; cdr3_aa: CASSPDRGRFQYF
v_call: TRBV7-2; clone_size: NA; j_call: TRBJ2-1; d_call: TRBD2; cdr3_nt: TGTGCCAGCAGCACCCGGACTAGCGGGAGGTTCAACAATGAGCAGTTCTTC; cdr3_aa: CASSTRTSGRFNNEQFF
v_call: TRBV11-3; clone_size: NA; j_call: TRBJ2-7; d_call: NA; cdr3_nt: TGTGCCAGCAGCTTAGGGGACATCGCCTACGAGCAGTACTTC; cdr3_aa: CASSLGDIAYEQYF
v_call: TRBV5-5; clone_size: once; j_call: TRBJ1-1; d_call: TRBD1; cdr3_nt: TGTGCCAGCAGGCCCCTCGGGACAGGGTATGTAGGCGATGAAGCTTTCTTT; cdr3_aa: CASRPLGTGYVGDEAFF
v_call: TRBV9; clone_size: NA; j_call: TRBJ1-2; d_call: NA; cdr3_nt: TGTGCCAGCAGCAAAGGGAGTTTCGACTATGGCTACACCTTC; cdr3_aa: CASSKGSFDYGYTF
v_call: TRBV5-4; clone_size: NA; j_call: TRBJ2-2; d_call: NA; cdr3_nt: TGTGCCAGCAGCTTAGAACAGGCTAACACCGGGGAGCTGTTTTTT; cdr3_aa: CASSLEQANTGELFF
v_call: TRBV27; clone_size: NA; j_call: TRBJ2-1; d_call: NA; cdr3_nt: TGTGCCAGCAGATCTCATAGCTCCTACAATGAGCAGTTCTTC; cdr3_aa: CASRSHSSYNEQFF
v_call: TRBV5-1; clone_size: NA; j_call: TRBJ2-3; d_call: NA; cdr3_nt: TGCGCCAGCAGCTTGGCCTTAGCGGTGAGCACAGATACGCAGTATTTT; cdr3_aa: CASSLALAVSTDTQYF
v_call: TRBV9; clone_size: NA; j_call: TRBJ2-5; d_call: TRBD1; cdr3_nt: TGTGCCAGCAGCACTCGGACAGGGGAAGAGACCCAGTACTTC; cdr3_aa: CASSTRTGEETQYF
v_call: TRBV5-4; clone_size: few; j_call: TRBJ1-1; d_call: NA; cdr3_nt: TGTGCCAGCAGATCGCGGGGGGGGCAAGGGACTGAAGCTTTCTTT; cdr3_aa: CASRSRGGQGTEAFF
v_call: TRBV7-2; clone_size: NA; j_call: TRBJ2-5; d_call: TRBD2; cdr3_nt: TGTGCCAGCAGTTCACGGCGACTAGCGGGGTACCAAGAGACCCAGTACTTC; cdr3_aa: CASSSRRLAGYQETQYF
v_call: TRBV7-9; clone_size: few; j_call: TRBJ2-7; d_call: NA; cdr3_nt: TGTGCCAGCAGTTTTACAGGCTACGAGCAGTACTTC; cdr3_aa: CASSFTGYEQYF
v_call: TRBV11-1; clone_size: NA; j_call: TRBJ2-7; d_call: NA; cdr3_nt: TGTGCCAGCAGCTTGGGTCAGGCCACCTACGAGCAGTACTTC; cdr3_aa: CASSLGQATYEQYF
v_call: TRBV2; clone_size: NA; j_call: TRBJ2-7; d_call: NA; cdr3_nt: TGTGCCAGCAGTGCTGGGAACGGGGGACGGCAGTACTTC; cdr3_aa: CASSAGNGGRQYF
v_call: TRBV6-5; clone_size: few; j_call: TRBJ1-2; d_call: NA; cdr3_nt: TGTGCCAGCAGTTCGCAAGGAGGGGCTACTGGCTACACCTTC; cdr3_aa: CASSSQGGATGYTF
v_call: TRBV6-5; clone_size: NA; j_call: TRBJ2-2; d_call: NA; cdr3_nt: TGTGCCAGCAGTTACTCAGGAGGCACCGGGGAGCTGTTTTTT; cdr3_aa: CASSYSGGTGELFF
v_call: TRBV28; clone_size: NA; j_call: TRBJ2-1; d_call: TRBD2; cdr3_nt: TGTGCCAGCAGTTTACTGTCTAGCGGGAGTTACAATGAGCAGTTCTTC; cdr3_aa: CASSLLSSGSYNEQFF
v_call: TRBV6-6; clone_size: NA; j_call: TRBJ2-3; d_call: TRBD2; cdr3_nt: TGTGCCAGCAGTCCGGGAGGCCGCACAGATACGCAGTATTTT; cdr3_aa: CASSPGGRTDTQYF
v_call: TRBV28; clone_size: NA; j_call: TRBJ2-7; d_call: NA; cdr3_nt: TGTGCCAGCAGTGCGTCATTCGAGAGCTCCTACGAGCAGTACTTC; cdr3_aa: CASSASFESSYEQYF
v_call: TRBV5-1; clone_size: NA; j_call: TRBJ2-2; d_call: TRBD1; cdr3_nt: TGCGCCAGCAGAGGGACAGGCAGCACCGGGGAGCTGTTTTTT; cdr3_aa: CASRGTGSTGELFF
v_call: TRBV29-1; clone_size: NA; j_call: TRBJ2-2; d_call: NA; cdr3_nt: TGCAGCGTTGAAACGGGGGGCGCAAACACCGGGGAGCTGTTTTTT; cdr3_aa: CSVETGGANTGELFF
v_call: TRBV7-9; clone_size: NA; j_call: TRBJ2-1; d_call: NA; cdr3_nt: TGTGCCAGCAGCTTAGAGTCCCTAGCGACGCACAATGAGCAGTTCTTC; cdr3_aa: CASSLESLATHNEQFF
v_call: TRBV6-1; clone_size: NA; j_call: TRBJ2-3; d_call: NA; cdr3_nt: TGTGCCAGCAGTGATTTACTAGCTTCCACAGATACGCAGTATTTT; cdr3_aa: CASSDLLASTDTQYF
v_call: TRBV13; clone_size: NA; j_call: TRBJ2-3; d_call: TRBD1; cdr3_nt: TGTGCCAGCAGCCCGATCGAGAGGGGGCGTAATACGCAGTATTTT; cdr3_aa: CASSPIERGRNTQYF
v_call: TRBV4-1; clone_size: NA; j_call: TRBJ2-5; d_call: TRBD2; cdr3_nt: TGCGCCAGCAGCCGAGTCAGCGGGAGGGATGGAGAGACCCAGTACTTC; cdr3_aa: CASSRVSGRDGETQYF
v_call: TRBV6-5; clone_size: few; j_call: TRBJ2-4; d_call: NA; cdr3_nt: TGTGCCAGCAGTTCGGGGACTCCCCTAGCCAAAAACATTCAGTACTTC; cdr3_aa: CASSSGTPLAKNIQYF
v_call: TRBV27; clone_size: once; j_call: TRBJ1-4; d_call: TRBD1; cdr3_nt: TGTGCCAGCAGTTTATTACCCCGACAGGGCGTAGTGAGAGAAAAACTGTTTTTT; cdr3_aa: CASSLLPRQGVVREKLFF
v_call: TRBV27; clone_size: few; j_call: TRBJ2-3; d_call: NA; cdr3_nt: TGTGCCAGCAGTCATACTAGCTCCGGAGGGGCAGATACGCAGTATTTT; cdr3_aa: CASSHTSSGGADTQYF
v_call: TRBV2; clone_size: once; j_call: TRBJ1-4; d_call: NA; cdr3_nt: TGTGCCAGCAGGGACCTGGGAGCTAATGAAAAACTGTTTTTT; cdr3_aa: CASRDLGANEKLFF
v_call: TRBV2; clone_size: once; j_call: TRBJ2-5; d_call: TRBD2; cdr3_nt: TGTGCCAGCAGTGGAGAGGGGTGGCGGGAGGGGGAGACCCAGTACTTC; cdr3_aa: CASSGEGWREGETQYF
v_call: TRBV10-3; clone_size: once; j_call: TRBJ2-7; d_call: NA; cdr3_nt: TGTGCCATCGGGTTAGCCTACGAGCAGTACTTC; cdr3_aa: CAIGLAYEQYF
v_call: TRBV10-3; clone_size: NA; j_call: TRBJ2-2; d_call: NA; cdr3_nt: TGTGCCATCAGTGAGTCGAAAAATTGGACGGGGGTCACCGGGGAGCTGTTTTTT; cdr3_aa: CAISESKNWTGVTGELFF
v_call: TRBV10-1; clone_size: NA; j_call: TRBJ2-3; d_call: TRBD2; cdr3_nt: TGCGCCAGCAGTGAGTTGGTGAGAACTAGCGGAAAGAAAGATACGCAGTATTTT; cdr3_aa: CASSELVRTSGKKDTQYF
v_call: TRBV20-1; clone_size: NA; j_call: TRBJ2-2; d_call: NA; cdr3_nt: TGCAGTGCTAGCTCTAGTCGGGAGCTGTTTTTT; cdr3_aa: CSASSSRELFF
v_call: TRBV27; clone_size: few; j_call: TRBJ1-1; d_call: NA; cdr3_nt: TGTGCCAGCAGTTTCGGGGGGGGAAACACTGAAGCTTTCTTT; cdr3_aa: CASSFGGGNTEAFF
v_call: TRBV5-1; clone_size: NA; j_call: TRBJ2-1; d_call: TRBD2; cdr3_nt: TGCGCCAGCAGCATATCACTAGCGGGAGGGCGTGGGGAGCAGTTCTTC; cdr3_aa: CASSISLAGGRGEQFF
v_call: TRBV5-1; clone_size: NA; j_call: TRBJ2-3; d_call: TRBD1; cdr3_nt: TGCGCCAGCAGCCCGGGACAGGGTATGGTCGATACGCAGTATTTT; cdr3_aa: CASSPGQGMVDTQYF
v_call: TRBV29-1; clone_size: NA; j_call: TRBJ1-2; d_call: NA; cdr3_nt: TGCAGCGCCGACAGAAGCTATGGCTACACCTTC; cdr3_aa: CSADRSYGYTF
v_call: TRBV5-1; clone_size: NA; j_call: TRBJ2-3; d_call: TRBD2; cdr3_nt: TGCGCCAGCCAACTAGCGGGAGTAACCCCAGATACGCAGTATTTT; cdr3_aa: CASQLAGVTPDTQYF
v_call: TRBV5-1; clone_size: few; j_call: TRBJ2-3; d_call: NA; cdr3_nt: TGCGCCAGCAGCTTGGCCAGCTTCGGGATGGCAGATACGCAGTATTTT; cdr3_aa: CASSLASFGMADTQYF
v_call: TRBV5-1; clone_size: NA; j_call: TRBJ1-5; d_call: NA; cdr3_nt: TGCGCCAGCAGCTTGGGGGGGGATATTAGCAATCAGCCCCAGCATTTT; cdr3_aa: CASSLGGDISNQPQHF
v_call: TRBV5-6; clone_size: NA; j_call: TRBJ1-5; d_call: NA; cdr3_nt: TGTGCCAGCAGACGCCGGGAGGGAGATCAGCCCCAGCATTTT; cdr3_aa: CASRRREGDQPQHF
v_call: TRBV7-9; clone_size: NA; j_call: TRBJ1-5; d_call: NA; cdr3_nt: TGTTCCAGCAGCTTAGGCCTTACCCGCGCGGGGGCCCAGCATTTT; cdr3_aa: CSSSLGLTRAGAQHF